This T cell receptor (beta chain) appears in the sequencing data of a study of yellow fever vaccine responses in identical twins. The CDR3 length is 17 residues. V was trimmed by 0 bases and J by 1 base, leaving 16 bases between them. Germline CDR1 SGDLS, CDR2 YYNGEE. TCRdb called the RT-PCR reads again in MiXCR, with one record for every CDR3 protein. Counted here are 25,000 or so distinct CDR3 sequences, around four fifths occurring once; the ten biggest clones make up about 5%. V and J are TRBV9 and TRBJ2-5, with a tentative D call TRBD1 (7 bases). The material was T cells from blood (PBMCs), unsorted or a sorted subset (not recorded which), obtained before or after yellow fever vaccination (not recorded which). The clonotype was recovered from a woman under 30 who received the yellow fever vaccine. The CDR3, as DNA: TGTGCCAGCAGCGTAGCTGGGCAGGGGGGAGTCCAAGAGACCCAGTACTTC. Amino acids: CASSVAGQGGVQETQYF.